A selection of T cell receptor beta chains follows, all from one sample in a study of blood T cell repertoires in COVID-19. Profiled with immunoSEQ multiplex PCR; TCRdb holds only in-frame clones, not every one. The profile covers 100,000 to 150,000 clones, with around nine tenths appearing a single time and about 2.5% taken by the ten largest. The specimen sequenced was PBMCs or T cells enriched from blood (not recorded which). The source of these receptors is a woman aged 45-60 years who had recovered from COVID-19. Each CDR3 is given with its conserved first and last residue. Each record gives: clone size, D gene, J gene, V gene, CDR3 DNA, CDR3 protein. The D gene is left open where the match is weak. Rows give clone size only sometimes, using once, few, many, or a class for an expanded clone.

>.|.|TRBJ1-2|TRBV7-2
TGTGCCAGCAGCTCCTTTGGGGGGAATGGCTACACCTTC
CASSSFGGNGYTF
>.|.|TRBJ1-2|TRBV4-1
TGCGCCAGCAGCCAAGAATACGGCACAGCTAACTATGGCTACACCTTC
CASSQEYGTANYGYTF
>once|TRBD1|TRBJ1-5|TRBV7-9
TGTGCCAGCAGCCCTCAGACAGGGAGCAATCAGCCCCAGCATTTT
CASSPQTGSNQPQHF
>.|TRBD2|TRBJ2-1|TRBV7-2
TGTGCCAGCAGCATTAGCGGGGGGCGCTCCTACAATGAGCAGTTCTTC
CASSISGGRSYNEQFF
>.|TRBD1|TRBJ2-7|TRBV27
TGTGCCAGCAGTTTAGTTACAGGGGACCACGAGCAGTACTTC
CASSLVTGDHEQYF
>once|.|TRBJ1-1|TRBV28
TGTGCCAGCAGAGGTGGGGGAGGGAACACTGAAGCTTTCTTT
CASRGGGGNTEAFF
>.|.|TRBJ2-7|TRBV10-1
TGCGCCAGCAGTGAGGGTATAGGGGTCACCTACGAGCAGTACTTC
CASSEGIGVTYEQYF
>.|TRBD2|TRBJ2-7|TRBV7-2
TGTGCCAGCAGTTACAAGGGGACTAGTACATGGTACGAGCAGTACTTC
CASSYKGTSTWYEQYF
>.|TRBD1|TRBJ1-2|TRBV30
TGTGCCTGTTCAGGGGGCAGTGGCTACACCTTC
CACSGGSGYTF
>.|TRBD2|TRBJ2-7|TRBV4-1
TGCGCCAGCAGCCAAGAAAAGACTAGCGGCTACGAGCAGTACTTC
CASSQEKTSGYEQYF
>.|.|TRBJ1-2|TRBV12-3/TRBV12-4
TGTGCCAGCAGTTTGGCTTCCGCCTTTGGCTACACCTTC
CASSLASAFGYTF
>.|TRBD2|TRBJ2-2|TRBV5-1
TGCGCCAGCAGCCCCCCTAGCGGGGGGGCCATAACCGGGGAGCTGTTTTTT
CASSPPSGGAITGELFF
>.|TRBD1|TRBJ2-7|TRBV18
TGTGCCAGCTCACCCGGGACAGGGCCCTACGAGCAGTACTTC
CASSPGTGPYEQYF
>.|.|TRBJ2-5|TRBV9
TGTGCCAGCAGCGTTTCCGGGGGAGCCTTCCAAGAGACCCAGTACTTC
CASSVSGGAFQETQYF
>.|.|TRBJ1-1|TRBV5-1
TGCGCCAGCAGAACGGCGGGGGCAAACACTGAAGCTTTCTTT
CASRTAGANTEAFF
>.|.|TRBJ2-3|TRBV6-5
TGTGCCAGCGGCAGGCTGGGGGGCGGGAGAGATACGCAGTATTTT
CASGRLGGGRDTQYF
>.|TRBD1|TRBJ1-5|TRBV3-1/TRBV3-2
TGTGCCAGCAGCCAAGATGGCAGGGGGCCCCAGCCCCAGCATTTT
CASSQDGRGPQPQHF
>.|TRBD1|TRBJ1-1|TRBV30
TGTGCCTGGAGTGTAGACAGGGACACTGAAGCTTTCTTT
CAWSVDRDTEAFF
>.|TRBD1|TRBJ1-4|TRBV15
TGTGCCACCAGCAGAGATCCGAGACAGGGGGCAGTCGGTAATGAAAAACTGTTTTTT
CATSRDPRQGAVGNEKLFF
>once|TRBD1|TRBJ2-1|TRBV19
TGTGCCAGTAGTATGGCAGGGACAGGGGGCCTCACCTACAATGAGCAGTTCTTC
CASSMAGTGGLTYNEQFF
>.|TRBD1|TRBJ1-2|TRBV7-2
TGTGCCAGCAGCTTTAGACCCCGGGACAGAGCTAACTATGGCTACACCTTC
CASSFRPRDRANYGYTF
>.|.|TRBJ1-1|TRBV9
TGTGCCAGCAGCGTAGCGCCAGGCCGGGGGTACACTGAAGCTTTCTTT
CASSVAPGRGYTEAFF
>.|.|TRBJ1-1|TRBV3-1/TRBV3-2
TGTGCCAGCAGCCAACGACCCCGGACACTACGATTCATGAACACTGAAGCTTTCTTT
CASSQRPRTLRFMNTEAFF
>.|.|TRBJ1-6|TRBV20-1
TGCAGTGGGGCGGGCGGAACACCCCTCCACTTT
CSGAGGTPLHF
>.|.|TRBJ2-1|TRBV6-5
TGTGCCAGCAGGCAGGGCTACAATGAGCAGTTCTTC
CASRQGYNEQFF
>once|.|TRBJ2-1|TRBV11-2
TGTGCCAGCAGCTTAGCGTCCTACAATGAGCAGTTCTTC
CASSLASYNEQFF
>.|.|TRBJ1-5|TRBV29-1
TGCAGCGTTGCACAGGGAGATCAGCCCCAGCATTTT
CSVAQGDQPQHF
>.|.|TRBJ2-3|TRBV7-3
TGTGCCAGCAGCCCGGGTAGCACAGATACGCAGTATTTT
CASSPGSTDTQYF
>.|.|TRBJ1-2|TRBV9
TGTGCCAGCAGCGTAGGATCGGGGAACCCTAACTATGGCTACACCTTC
CASSVGSGNPNYGYTF
>.|TRBD1|TRBJ1-1|TRBV30
TGTGCCTGGAATGCAAGGGGACAGGGGGGCACTGAAGCTTTCTTT
CAWNARGQGGTEAFF
>once|TRBD2|TRBJ2-7|TRBV2
TGTGCCAGCAAATTCTCCGGGACTAACTCCTACGAGCAGTACTTC
CASKFSGTNSYEQYF
>.|TRBD2|TRBJ2-7|TRBV6-1
TGTGCCAGCAGTGAAGCGTGGCTAGCGGGGGTAGAGCAGTACTTC
CASSEAWLAGVEQYF
>.|.|TRBJ2-5|TRBV18
TGTGCCAGCTCACCCCCCAACCTCTCTAGGGAGACCCAGTACTTC
CASSPPNLSRETQYF
>.|TRBD1|TRBJ2-5|TRBV9
TGTGCCAGCAGCGTTGCAGGGGGAAACCAAGAGACCCAGTACTTC
CASSVAGGNQETQYF
>.|.|TRBJ2-1|TRBV9
TGTGCCAGCAGCGTCCAGGCCTACAATGAGCAGTTCTTC
CASSVQAYNEQFF
>.|.|TRBJ1-1|TRBV29-1
TGCAGCGTTCTATCCAACCCAACTGAAGCTTTCTTT
CSVLSNPTEAFF
>.|.|TRBJ2-7|TRBV30
TGTGCCTGGAGTGGAGGGGGTCCATTAGGCGAGCAGTACTTC
CAWSGGGPLGEQYF
>.|.|TRBJ1-1|TRBV11-2
TGTGCCAGCAGCCCACCCCGGGGGGCTGGGGACACTGAAGCTTTCTTT
CASSPPRGAGDTEAFF
>few|.|TRBJ2-7|TRBV27
TGTGCCAGCAGTTCTGGCCTCAGCGAATACGAGCAGTACTTC
CASSSGLSEYEQYF
>.|TRBD1|TRBJ1-6|TRBV15
TGTGCCACCGGTGAGGGGGCTCTCTATAATTCACCCCTCCACTTT
CATGEGALYNSPLHF
>.|.|TRBJ1-6|TRBV6-2/TRBV6-3
TGTGCCAGCAGTTACGGGAGGGGCAGTTGGAATTCACCCCTCCACTTT
CASSYGRGSWNSPLHF
>.|TRBD1|TRBJ2-7|TRBV24-1
TGTGCCACCAGTGCGGGGACAGGGAGGGACGAGCAGTACTTC
CATSAGTGRDEQYF
>.|.|TRBJ2-2|TRBV20-1
TGCAGTGACAACCCCGGGGAGCTGTTTTTT
CSDNPGELFF
>.|.|TRBJ2-1|TRBV5-1
TGCGCCAGCAGCTTGTATAATTTCTTCAATGAGCAGTTCTTC
CASSLYNFFNEQFF
>few|TRBD2|TRBJ2-7|TRBV5-1
TGCGCCAGCAGCTTGGGGACTAGCGGGGGGTCCCACGAGCAGTACTTC
CASSLGTSGGSHEQYF
>.|TRBD1|TRBJ2-7|TRBV6-2/TRBV6-3
TGTGCCAGCAGTTACTCGGACAGGCCGCCGAGCGAGCAGTACTTC
CASSYSDRPPSEQYF
>once|.|TRBJ2-1|TRBV5-1
TGCGCCAGCAGCTTGGACCGAGCCAGGGAGGATGAGCAGTTCTTC
CASSLDRAREDEQFF
>.|TRBD1|TRBJ1-3|TRBV3-1/TRBV3-2
TGTGCCAGCAGTCCGACAGGGGGCTTCTCTGGAAACACCATATATTTT
CASSPTGGFSGNTIYF
>.|.|TRBJ2-3|TRBV11-3
TGTGCCAGCAGCTTGTTGGAGCTCTACACAGATACGCAGTATTTT
CASSLLELYTDTQYF
>.|TRBD1|TRBJ1-5|TRBV5-6
TGTGCCAGCACCCTAACAGGGGGATGGAATCAGCCCCAGCATTTT
CASTLTGGWNQPQHF
>.|.|TRBJ1-2|TRBV5-1
TGCGCCAGCAGCCCTCTTCCTTCCCTCAACTATGGCTACACCTTC
CASSPLPSLNYGYTF